This T cell receptor beta chain was observed in a study of CXCR3-negative and CXCR3-positive naive CD8 T cells. Broader study findings: CXCR3-positive naive cells had more hydrophobic TRB CDR3s than CXCR3-negative naive cells.

A note on this clonotype: Antigen specificity is unknown.

Via 5' RACE with UMI labels, TRB cDNA libraries were prepared. TCRdb re-called the 5' RACE reads; one entry per CDR3 protein, DNA not given. There are approximately 89,000 distinct CDR3 sequences in the sample, with less than 0.6% held by the top ten. The CDR3 loop spans 14 amino acids. Germline assignment: CDR1 MNHEY and CDR2 SVGEGT. Triplicates of 300,000 or so cells were sorted from each CD8+ T cell subset. Naive CD8+ T cells were CD45RO-CCR7+CD27+CD95-. The chain carries TRBV6-2 or TRBV6-3 and TRBJ2-1; TCRdb names TRBD1, which stays unverified in the absence of DNA. This TCR came from a human donor in good health. Some clones in this sample may be carry-over from other donors' samples. The sample comprised naive CXCR3+ CD8+ T cells from blood. Subset given: CD45RO-CCR7+CD27+CD95- naive CD8+ T cells expressing CXCR3 (TNR3+). CDR3: CAGSYSGTSNEQFF.